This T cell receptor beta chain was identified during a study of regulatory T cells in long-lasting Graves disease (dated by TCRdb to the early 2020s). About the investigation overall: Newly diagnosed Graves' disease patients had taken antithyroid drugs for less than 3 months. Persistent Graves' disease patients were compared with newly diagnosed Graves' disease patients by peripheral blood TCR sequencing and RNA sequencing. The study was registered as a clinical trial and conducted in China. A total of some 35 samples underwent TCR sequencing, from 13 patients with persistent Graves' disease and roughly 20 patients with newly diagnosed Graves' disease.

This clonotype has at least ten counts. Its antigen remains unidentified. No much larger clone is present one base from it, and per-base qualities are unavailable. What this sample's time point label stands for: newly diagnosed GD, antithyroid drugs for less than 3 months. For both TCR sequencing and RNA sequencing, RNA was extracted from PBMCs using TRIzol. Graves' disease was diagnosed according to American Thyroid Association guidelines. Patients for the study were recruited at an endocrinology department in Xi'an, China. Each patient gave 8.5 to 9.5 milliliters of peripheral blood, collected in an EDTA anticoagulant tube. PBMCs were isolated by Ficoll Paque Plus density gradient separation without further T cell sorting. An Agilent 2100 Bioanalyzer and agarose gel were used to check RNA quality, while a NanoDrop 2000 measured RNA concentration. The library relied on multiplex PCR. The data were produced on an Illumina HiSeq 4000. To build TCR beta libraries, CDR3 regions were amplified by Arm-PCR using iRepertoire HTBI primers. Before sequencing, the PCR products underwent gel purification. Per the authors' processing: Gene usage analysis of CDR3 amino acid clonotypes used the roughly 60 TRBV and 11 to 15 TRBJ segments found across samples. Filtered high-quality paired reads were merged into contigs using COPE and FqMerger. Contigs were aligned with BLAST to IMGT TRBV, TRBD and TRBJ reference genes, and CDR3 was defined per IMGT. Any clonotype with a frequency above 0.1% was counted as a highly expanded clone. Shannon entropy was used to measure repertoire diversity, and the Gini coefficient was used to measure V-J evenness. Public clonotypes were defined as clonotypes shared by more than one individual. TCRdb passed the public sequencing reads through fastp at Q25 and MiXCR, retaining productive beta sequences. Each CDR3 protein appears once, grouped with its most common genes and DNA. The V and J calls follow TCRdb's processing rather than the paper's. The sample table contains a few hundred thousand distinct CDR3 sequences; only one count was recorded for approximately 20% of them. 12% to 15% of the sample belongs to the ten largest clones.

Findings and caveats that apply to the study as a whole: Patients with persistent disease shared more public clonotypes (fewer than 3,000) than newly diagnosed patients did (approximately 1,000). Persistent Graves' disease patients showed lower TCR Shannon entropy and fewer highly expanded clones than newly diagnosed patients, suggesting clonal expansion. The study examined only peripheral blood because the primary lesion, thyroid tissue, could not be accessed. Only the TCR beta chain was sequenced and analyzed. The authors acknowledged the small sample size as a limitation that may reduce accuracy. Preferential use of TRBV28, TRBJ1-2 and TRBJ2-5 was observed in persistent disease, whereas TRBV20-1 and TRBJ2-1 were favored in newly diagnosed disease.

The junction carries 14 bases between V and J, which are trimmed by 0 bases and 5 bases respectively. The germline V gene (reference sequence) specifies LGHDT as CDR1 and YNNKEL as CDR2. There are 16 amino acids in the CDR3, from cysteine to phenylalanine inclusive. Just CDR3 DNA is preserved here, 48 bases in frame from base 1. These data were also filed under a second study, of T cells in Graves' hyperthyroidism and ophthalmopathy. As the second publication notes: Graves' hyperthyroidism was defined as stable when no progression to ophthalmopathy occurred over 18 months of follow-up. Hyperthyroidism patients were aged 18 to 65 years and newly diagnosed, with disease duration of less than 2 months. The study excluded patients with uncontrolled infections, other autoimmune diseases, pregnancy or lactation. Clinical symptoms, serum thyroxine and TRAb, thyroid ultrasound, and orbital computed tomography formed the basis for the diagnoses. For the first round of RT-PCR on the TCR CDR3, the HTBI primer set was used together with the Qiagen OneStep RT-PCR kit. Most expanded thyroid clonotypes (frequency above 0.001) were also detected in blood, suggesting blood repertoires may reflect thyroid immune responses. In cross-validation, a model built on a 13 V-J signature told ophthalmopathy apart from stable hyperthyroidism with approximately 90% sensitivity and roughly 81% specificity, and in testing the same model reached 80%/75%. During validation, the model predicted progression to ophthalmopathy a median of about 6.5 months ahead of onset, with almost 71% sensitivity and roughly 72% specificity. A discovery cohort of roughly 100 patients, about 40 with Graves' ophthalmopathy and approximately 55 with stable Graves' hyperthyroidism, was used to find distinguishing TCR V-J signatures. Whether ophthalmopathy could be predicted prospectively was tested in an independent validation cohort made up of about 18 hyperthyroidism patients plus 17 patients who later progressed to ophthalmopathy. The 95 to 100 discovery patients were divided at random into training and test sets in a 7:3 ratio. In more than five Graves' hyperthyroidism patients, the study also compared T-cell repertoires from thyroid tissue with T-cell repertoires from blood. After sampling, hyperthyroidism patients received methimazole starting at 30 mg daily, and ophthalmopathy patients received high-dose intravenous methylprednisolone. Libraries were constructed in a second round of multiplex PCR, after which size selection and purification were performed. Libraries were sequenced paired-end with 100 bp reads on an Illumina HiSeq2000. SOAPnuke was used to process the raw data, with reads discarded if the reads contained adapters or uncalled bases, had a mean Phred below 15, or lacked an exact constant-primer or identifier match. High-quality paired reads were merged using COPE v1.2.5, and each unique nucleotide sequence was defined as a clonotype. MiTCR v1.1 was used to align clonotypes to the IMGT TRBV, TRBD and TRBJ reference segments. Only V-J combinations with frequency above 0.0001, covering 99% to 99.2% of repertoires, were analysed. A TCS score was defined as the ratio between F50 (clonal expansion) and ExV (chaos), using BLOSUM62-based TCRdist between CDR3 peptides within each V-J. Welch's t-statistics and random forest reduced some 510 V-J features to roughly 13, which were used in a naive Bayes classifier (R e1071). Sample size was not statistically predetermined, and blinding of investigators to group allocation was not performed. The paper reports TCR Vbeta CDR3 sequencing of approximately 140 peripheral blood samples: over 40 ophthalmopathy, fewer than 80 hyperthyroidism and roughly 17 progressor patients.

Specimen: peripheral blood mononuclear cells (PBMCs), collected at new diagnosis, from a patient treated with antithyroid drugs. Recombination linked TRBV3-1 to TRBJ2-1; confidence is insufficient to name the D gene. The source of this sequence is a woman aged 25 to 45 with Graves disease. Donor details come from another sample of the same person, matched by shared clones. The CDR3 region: CASSQDVAPGDNEQFF. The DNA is TGTGCCAGCAGCCAAGATGTCGCTCCCGGTGACAATGAGCAGTTCTTC.